The clone carrying this T cell receptor beta chain has more than one count but fewer than ten. Its matching antigen is unknown. Expressed TCRB transcripts were sequenced because the entire RNA isolate underwent reverse transcription. TCRdb keeps only in-frame clones here, not all; method: immunoSEQ multiplex PCR. Here the sample spans under 300,000 clones, about 15% being singletons. Sorted populations all exceeded 95% purity. The data belong to a study of beta chain features in type 1 diabetes. Study findings and constraints: Diminished insertions and augmented deletions at VDJ junctions characterized type 1 diabetes patients. No resolution was reached here on whether HLA type influences TCRB rearrangement. For patients, the naive, central memory and Treg TCRB repertoires appeared more alike than for healthy donors. Shorter TCRB CDR3s, moderately but significantly so, were found in Type 1 diabetes patients in all four CD4+ subsets.

The CDR3 is 17 amino acids. CDR1 is SNHLY and CDR2 is FYNNEI in the germline V gene. Trimming cost V 4 bases and J 3 bases; bases outside gene matches: 10. Input material: naive CD4+ T cells from blood. The source of this sequence is a man aged 25 to 40 with type 1 diabetes. J is TRBJ2-7 and V is TRBV2; 12 bases are shared with TRBD1. This CDR3 reads CASSGEGTGGDLYEQYF. The CDR3 DNA is TGTGCCAGCAGTGGAGAAGGGACAGGGGGCGACCTCTACGAGCAGTACTTC. Filled out from reference TRBV2 and TRBJ2-7, the complete variable domain reads EPEVTQTPSHQVTQMGQEVILRCVPISNHLYFYWYRQILGQKVEFLVSFYNNEISEKSEIFDDQFSVERPDGSNFTLKIRSTKLEDSAMYFCASSGEGTGGDLYEQYFGPGTRLTVT.